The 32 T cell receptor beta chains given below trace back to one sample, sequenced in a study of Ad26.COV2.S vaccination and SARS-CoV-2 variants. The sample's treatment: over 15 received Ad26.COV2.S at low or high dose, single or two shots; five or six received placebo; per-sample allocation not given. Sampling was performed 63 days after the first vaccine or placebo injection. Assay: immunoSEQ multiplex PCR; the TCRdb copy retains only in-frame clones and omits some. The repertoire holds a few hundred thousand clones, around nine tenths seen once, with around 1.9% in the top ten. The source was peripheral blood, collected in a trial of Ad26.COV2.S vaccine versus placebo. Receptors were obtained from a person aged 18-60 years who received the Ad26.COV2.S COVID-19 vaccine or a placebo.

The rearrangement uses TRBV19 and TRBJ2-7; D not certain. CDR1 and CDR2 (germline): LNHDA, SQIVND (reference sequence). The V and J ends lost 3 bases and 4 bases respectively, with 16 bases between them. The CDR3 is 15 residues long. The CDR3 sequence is CASSMSLGVQYEQYF. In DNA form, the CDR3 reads TGTGCCAGTAGTATGTCTCTAGGAGTGCAATACGAGCAGTACTTC.

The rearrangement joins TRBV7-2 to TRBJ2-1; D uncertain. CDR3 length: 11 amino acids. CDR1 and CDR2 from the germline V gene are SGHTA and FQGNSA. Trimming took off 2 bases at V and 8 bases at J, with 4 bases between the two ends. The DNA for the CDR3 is TGTGCCAGCAGCTTATTTTATGAGCAGTTCTTC. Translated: CASSLFYEQFF.

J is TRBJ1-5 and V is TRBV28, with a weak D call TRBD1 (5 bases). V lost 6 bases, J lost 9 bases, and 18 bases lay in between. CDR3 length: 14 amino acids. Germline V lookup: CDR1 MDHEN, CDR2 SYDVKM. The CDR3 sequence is CASSHRDADRPQHF. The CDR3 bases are TGTGCCAGCAGCCACCGGGACGCTGATCGGCCCCAGCATTTT.

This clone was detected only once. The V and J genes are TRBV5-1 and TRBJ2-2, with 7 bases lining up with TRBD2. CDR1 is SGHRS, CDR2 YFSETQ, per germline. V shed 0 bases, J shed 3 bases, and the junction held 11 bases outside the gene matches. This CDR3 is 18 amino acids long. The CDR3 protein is CASSLARGLTRDTGELFF. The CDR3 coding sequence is TGCGCCAGCAGCTTGGCCCGGGGACTAACGAGGGACACCGGGGAGCTGTTTTTT.

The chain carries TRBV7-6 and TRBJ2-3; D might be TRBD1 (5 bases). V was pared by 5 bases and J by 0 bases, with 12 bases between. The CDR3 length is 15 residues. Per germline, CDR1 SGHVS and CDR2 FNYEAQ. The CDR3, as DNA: TGTGCCAGCAGCAAACAGGAGATTAGCACAGATACGCAGTATTTT. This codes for CASSKQEISTDTQYF.

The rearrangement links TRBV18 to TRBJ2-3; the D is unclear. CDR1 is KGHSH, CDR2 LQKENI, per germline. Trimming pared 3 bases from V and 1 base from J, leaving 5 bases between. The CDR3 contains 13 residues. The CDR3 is CASSPAGTDTQYF. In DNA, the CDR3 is TGTGCCAGCTCACCGGCGGGCACAGATACGCAGTATTTT.

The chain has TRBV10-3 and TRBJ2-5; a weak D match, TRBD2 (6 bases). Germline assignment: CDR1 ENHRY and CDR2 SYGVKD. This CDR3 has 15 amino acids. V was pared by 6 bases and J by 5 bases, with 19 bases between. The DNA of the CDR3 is TGTGCCATCAGCTCCCCGGGGACTCGCACCGAGACCCAGTACTTC. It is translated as CAISSPGTRTETQYF.

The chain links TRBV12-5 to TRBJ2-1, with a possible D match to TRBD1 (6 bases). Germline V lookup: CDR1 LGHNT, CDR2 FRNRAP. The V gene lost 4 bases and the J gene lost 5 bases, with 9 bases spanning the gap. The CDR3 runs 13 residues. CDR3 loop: CASGWGQDNEQFF. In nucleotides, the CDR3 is TGTGCTAGTGGTTGGGGGCAGGACAATGAGCAGTTCTTC.

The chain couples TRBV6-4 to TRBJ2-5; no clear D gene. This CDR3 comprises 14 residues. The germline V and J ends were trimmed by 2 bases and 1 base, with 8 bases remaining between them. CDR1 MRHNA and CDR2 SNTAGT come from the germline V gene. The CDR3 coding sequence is TGTGCCAGCAGTGACCCGGTACGCCAAGAGACCCAGTACTTC. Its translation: CASSDPVRQETQYF.

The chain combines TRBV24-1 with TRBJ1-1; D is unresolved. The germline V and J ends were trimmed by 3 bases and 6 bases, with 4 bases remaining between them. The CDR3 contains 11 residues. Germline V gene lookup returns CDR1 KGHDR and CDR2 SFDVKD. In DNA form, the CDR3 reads TGTGCCACCAGTGATCTCTCTGAAGCTTTCTTT. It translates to CATSDLSEAFF.

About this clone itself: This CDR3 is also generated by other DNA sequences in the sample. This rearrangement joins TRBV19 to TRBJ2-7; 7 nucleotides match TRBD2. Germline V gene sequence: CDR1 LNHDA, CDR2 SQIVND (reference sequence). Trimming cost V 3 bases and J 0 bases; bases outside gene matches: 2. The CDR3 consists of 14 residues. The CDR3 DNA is TGTGCCAGTAGTATGGGCGGGAGCTCCTACGAGCAGTACTTC. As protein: CASSMGGSSYEQYF.

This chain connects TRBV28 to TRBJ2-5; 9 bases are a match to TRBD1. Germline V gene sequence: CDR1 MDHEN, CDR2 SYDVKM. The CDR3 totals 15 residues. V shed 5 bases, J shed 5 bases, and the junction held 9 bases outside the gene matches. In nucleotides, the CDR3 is TGTGCCAGCAGTGACCTGGACAGGGGTCGGGAGACCCAGTACTTC. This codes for CASSDLDRGRETQYF.

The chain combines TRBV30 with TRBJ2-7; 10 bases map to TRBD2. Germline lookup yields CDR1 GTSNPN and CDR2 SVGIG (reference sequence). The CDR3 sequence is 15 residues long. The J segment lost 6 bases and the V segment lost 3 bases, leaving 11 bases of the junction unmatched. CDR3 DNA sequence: TGTGCCTGGAGCAAGTTTCTAGCGGGAGAGGGCGAGCAGTACTTC. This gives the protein CAWSKFLAGEGEQYF.

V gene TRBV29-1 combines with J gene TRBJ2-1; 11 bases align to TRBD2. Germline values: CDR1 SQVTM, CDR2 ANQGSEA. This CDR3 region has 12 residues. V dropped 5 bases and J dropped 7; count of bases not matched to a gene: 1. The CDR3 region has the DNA TGCAGCGTTACTAGCGGGAGTAATGAGCAGTTCTTC. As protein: CSVTSGSNEQFF.

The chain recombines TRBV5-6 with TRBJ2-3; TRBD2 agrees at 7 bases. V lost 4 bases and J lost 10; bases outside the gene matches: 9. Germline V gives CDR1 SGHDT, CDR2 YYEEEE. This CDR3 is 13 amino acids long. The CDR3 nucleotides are TGTGCCAGCAGCCGACGAAGGGCGGGAGCGCAGTATTTT. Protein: CASSRRRAGAQYF.

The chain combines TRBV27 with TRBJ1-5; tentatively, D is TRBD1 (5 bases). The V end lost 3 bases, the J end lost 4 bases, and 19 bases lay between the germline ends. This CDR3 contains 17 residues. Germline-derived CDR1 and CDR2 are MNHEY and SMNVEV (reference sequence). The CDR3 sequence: CASSFRDSYIGNQPQHF. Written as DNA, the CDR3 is TGTGCCAGCAGTTTCCGCGACAGCTATATTGGGAATCAGCCCCAGCATTTT.

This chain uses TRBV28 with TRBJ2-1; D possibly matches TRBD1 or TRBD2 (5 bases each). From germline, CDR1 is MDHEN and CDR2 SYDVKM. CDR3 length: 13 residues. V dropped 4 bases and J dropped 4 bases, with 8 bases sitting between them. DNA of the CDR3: TGTGCCAGCAGTTCGGGGCTATACAATGAGCAGTTCTTC. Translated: CASSSGLYNEQFF.

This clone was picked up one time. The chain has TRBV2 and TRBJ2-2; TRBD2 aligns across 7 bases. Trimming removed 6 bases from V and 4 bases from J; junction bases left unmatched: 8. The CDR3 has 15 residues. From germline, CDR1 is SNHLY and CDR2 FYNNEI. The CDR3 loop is CASSQEGGATGELFF. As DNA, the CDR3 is TGTGCCAGCAGCCAGGAGGGAGGGGCCACCGGGGAGCTGTTTTTT.

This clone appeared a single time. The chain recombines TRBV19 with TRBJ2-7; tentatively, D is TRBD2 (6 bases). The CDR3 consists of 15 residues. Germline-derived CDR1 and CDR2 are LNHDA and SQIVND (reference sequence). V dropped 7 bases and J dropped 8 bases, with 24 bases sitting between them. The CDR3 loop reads CASKLTQAGPSKQYF. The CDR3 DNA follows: TGTGCCAGTAAACTTACTCAAGCGGGCCCTTCTAAGCAGTACTTC. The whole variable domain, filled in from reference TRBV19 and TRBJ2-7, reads DGGITQSPKYLFRKEGQNVTLSCEQNLNHDAMYWYRQDPGQGLRLIYYSQIVNDFQKGDIAEGYSVSREKKESFPLTVTSAQKNPTAFYLCASKLTQAGPSKQYFGPGTRLTVT.

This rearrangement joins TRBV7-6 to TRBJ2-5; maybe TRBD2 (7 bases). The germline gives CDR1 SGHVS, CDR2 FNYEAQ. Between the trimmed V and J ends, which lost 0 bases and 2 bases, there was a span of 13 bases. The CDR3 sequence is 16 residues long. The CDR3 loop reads CASSLAGASGQETQYF. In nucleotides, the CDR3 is TGTGCCAGCAGCTTAGCGGGGGCTAGCGGACAAGAGACCCAGTACTTC.

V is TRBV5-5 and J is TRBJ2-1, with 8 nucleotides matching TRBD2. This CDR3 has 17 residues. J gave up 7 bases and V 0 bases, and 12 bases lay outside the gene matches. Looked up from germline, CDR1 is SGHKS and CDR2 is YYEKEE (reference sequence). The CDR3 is CASSLDVRAGEANEQFF. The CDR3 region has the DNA TGTGCCAGCAGCTTGGATGTTAGAGCGGGAGAGGCGAATGAGCAGTTCTTC.

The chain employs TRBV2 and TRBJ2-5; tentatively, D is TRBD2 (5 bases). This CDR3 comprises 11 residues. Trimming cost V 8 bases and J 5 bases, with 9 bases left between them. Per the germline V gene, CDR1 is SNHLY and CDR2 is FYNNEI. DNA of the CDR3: TGTGCCAGCGGGAGTGCGGAGACCCAGTACTTC. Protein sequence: CASGSAETQYF.

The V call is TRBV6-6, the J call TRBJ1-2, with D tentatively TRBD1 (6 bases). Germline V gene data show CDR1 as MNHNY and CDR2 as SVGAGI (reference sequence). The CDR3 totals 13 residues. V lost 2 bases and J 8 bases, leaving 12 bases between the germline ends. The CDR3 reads CASSYTGGGGYTF. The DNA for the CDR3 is TGTGCCAGCAGTTACACAGGCGGGGGCGGCTACACCTTC.

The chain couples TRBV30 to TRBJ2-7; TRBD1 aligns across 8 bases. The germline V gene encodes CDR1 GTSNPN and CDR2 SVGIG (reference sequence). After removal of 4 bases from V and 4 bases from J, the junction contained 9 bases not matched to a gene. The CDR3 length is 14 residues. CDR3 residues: CAWTPLRDRYEQYF. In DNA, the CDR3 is TGTGCCTGGACTCCCCTTAGGGACAGGTACGAGCAGTACTTC.

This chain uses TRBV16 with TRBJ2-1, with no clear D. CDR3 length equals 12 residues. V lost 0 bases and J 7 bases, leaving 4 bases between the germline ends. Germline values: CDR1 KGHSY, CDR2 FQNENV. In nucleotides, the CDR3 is TGTGCCAGCAGCCAATCCGGTAATGAGCAGTTCTTC. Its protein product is CASSQSGNEQFF.

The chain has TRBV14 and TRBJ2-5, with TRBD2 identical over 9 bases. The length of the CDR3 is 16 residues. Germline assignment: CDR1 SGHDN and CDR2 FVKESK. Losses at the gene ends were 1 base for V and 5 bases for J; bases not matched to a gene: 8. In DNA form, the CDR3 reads TGTGCCAGCAGCCAAGGGAGTAGCGGGAGTTATGAGACCCAGTACTTC. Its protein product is CASSQGSSGSYETQYF.

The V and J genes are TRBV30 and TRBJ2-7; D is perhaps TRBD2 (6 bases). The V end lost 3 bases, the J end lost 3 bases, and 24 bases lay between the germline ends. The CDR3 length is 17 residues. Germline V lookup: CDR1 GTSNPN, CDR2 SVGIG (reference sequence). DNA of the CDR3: TGTGCCTGGAGCGTTAATACCGAGACTAGGAGAGGCTACGAGCAGTACTTC. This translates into CAWSVNTETRRGYEQYF.

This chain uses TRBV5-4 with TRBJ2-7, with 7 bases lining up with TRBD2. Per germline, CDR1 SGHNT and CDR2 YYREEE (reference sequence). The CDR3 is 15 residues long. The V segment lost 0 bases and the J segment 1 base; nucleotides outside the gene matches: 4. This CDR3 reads CASSLETSRSYEQYF. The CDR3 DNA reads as TGTGCCAGCAGCTTGGAGACTAGCAGATCCTACGAGCAGTACTTC.

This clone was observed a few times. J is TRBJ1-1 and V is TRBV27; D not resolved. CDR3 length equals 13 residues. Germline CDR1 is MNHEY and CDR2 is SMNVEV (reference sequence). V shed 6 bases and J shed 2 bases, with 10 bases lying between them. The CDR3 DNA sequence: TGTGCCAGCAGGGGCCTGGGCAACACTGAAGCTTTCTTT. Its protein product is CASRGLGNTEAFF.

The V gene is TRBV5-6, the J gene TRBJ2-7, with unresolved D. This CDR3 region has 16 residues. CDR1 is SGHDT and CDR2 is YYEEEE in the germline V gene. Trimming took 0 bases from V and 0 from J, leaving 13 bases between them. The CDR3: CASSLGVRIGSYEQYF. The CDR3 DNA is TGTGCCAGCAGCTTGGGCGTCAGGATAGGCTCCTACGAGCAGTACTTC.

The CDR3 nucleotides read TGTGCCAGCAGTCCGACACGGAGCTATGGCTACACCTTC. Translated, it gives CASSPTRSYGYTF. The V and J genes are TRBV6-5 and TRBJ1-2; unclear D gene. The germline V and J ends were trimmed by 5 bases and 4 bases, with 11 bases remaining between them. This CDR3 contains 13 residues. Germline-derived CDR1 and CDR2 are MNHEY and SVGAGI.

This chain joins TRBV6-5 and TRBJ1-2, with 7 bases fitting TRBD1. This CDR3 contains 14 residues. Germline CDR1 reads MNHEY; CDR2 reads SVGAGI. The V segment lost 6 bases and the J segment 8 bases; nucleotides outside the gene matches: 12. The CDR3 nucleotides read TGTGCCAGCAGCCTTACACAGGGGCGAGGAGGCTACACCTTC. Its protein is CASSLTQGRGGYTF.